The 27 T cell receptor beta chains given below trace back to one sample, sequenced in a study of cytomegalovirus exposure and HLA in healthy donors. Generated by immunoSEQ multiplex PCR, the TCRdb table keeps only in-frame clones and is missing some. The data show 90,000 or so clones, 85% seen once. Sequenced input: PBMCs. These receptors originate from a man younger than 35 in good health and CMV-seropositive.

CDR3 sequence reads: CASSESYRGAMNTEAFF. Written as DNA, the CDR3 is TGTGCCAGCAGTGAATCCTACAGGGGTGCGATGAACACTGAAGCTTTCTTT. The chain uses TRBV25-1 and TRBJ1-1; 7 positions match TRBD1. V lost 1 base, J lost 0 bases, and 8 bases stayed unmatched. CDR1 is MGHDK and CDR2 is SYGVNS in the germline V gene. This CDR3 spans 17 amino acids. Together with reference TRBV25-1 and TRBJ1-1, the CDR3 gives the full variable domain: EADIYQTPRYLVIGTGKKITLECSQTMGHDKMYWYQQDPGMELHLIHYSYGVNSTEKGDLSSESTVSRIRTEHFPLTLESARPSHTSQYLCASSESYRGAMNTEAFFGQGTRLTVV.

The CDR3 spells CASRTSELGPQHF. DNA for the CDR3: TGCGCCAGCCGGACAAGCGAGCTGGGGCCCCAGCATTTT. The chain is built from TRBV5-1 and TRBJ1-5, with D tentatively TRBD1 (5 bases). Deletions cut 7 bases from V and 9 bases from J, with 17 bases between. Germline loops: CDR1 SGHRS, CDR2 YFSETQ. The CDR3 is 13 amino acids.

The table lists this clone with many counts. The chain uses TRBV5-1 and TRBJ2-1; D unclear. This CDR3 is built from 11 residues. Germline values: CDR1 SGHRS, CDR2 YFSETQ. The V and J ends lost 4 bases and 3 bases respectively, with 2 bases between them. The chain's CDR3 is CASSLYNEQFF. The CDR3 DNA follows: TGCGCCAGCAGCCTCTACAATGAGCAGTTCTTC. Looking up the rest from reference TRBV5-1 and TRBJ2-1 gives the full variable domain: KAGVTQTPRYLIKTRGQQVTLSCSPISGHRSVSWYQQTPGQGLQFLFEYFSETQRNKGNFPGRFSGRQFSNSRSEMNVSTLELGDSALYLCASSLYNEQFFGPGTRLTVL.

The CDR3 sequence: CASSYSRADGNTIYF. In DNA, the CDR3 is TGTGCCAGCAGTTACTCGAGGGCGGACGGAAACACCATATATTTT. J is TRBJ1-3 and V is TRBV6-5; D not certain. Germline CDR1 reads MNHEY; CDR2 reads SVGAGI. CDR3 length: 15 residues. Trimming left V 0 bases short and J 4 bases short, with 10 bases between.

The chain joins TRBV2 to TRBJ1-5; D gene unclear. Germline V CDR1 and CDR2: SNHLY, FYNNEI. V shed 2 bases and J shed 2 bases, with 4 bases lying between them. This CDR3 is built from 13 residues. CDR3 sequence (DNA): TGTGCCAGCAGTGAATCGGGCAATCAGCCCCAGCATTTT. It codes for CASSESGNQPQHF.

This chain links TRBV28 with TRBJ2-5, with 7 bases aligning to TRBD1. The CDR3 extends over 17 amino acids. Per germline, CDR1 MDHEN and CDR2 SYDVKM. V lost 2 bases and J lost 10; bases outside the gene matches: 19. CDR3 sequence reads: CASSLPLIRDSGPLQYF. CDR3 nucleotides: TGTGCCAGCAGTTTACCCTTAATCCGGGACAGCGGCCCTCTCCAGTACTTC. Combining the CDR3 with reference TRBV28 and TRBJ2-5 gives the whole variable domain DVKVTQSSRYLVKRTGEKVFLECVQDMDHENMFWYRQDPGLGLRLIYFSYDVKMKEKGDIPEGYSVSREKKERFSLILESASTNQTSMYLCASSLPLIRDSGPLQYFGPGTRLLVL.

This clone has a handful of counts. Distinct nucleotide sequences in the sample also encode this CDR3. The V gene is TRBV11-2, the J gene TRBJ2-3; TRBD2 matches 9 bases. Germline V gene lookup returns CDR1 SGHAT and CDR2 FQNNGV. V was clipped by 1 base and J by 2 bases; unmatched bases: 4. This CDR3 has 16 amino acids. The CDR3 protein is CASSLGAGGTTDTQYF. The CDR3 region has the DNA TGTGCCAGCAGCTTAGGGGCGGGAGGGACCACAGATACGCAGTATTTT.

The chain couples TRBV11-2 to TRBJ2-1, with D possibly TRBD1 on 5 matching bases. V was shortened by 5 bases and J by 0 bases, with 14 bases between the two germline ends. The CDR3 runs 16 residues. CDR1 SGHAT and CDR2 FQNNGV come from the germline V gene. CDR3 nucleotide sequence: TGTGCCAGCAGCGCCTATCAGGGTAGCTCCTACAATGAGCAGTTCTTC. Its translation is CASSAYQGSSYNEQFF.

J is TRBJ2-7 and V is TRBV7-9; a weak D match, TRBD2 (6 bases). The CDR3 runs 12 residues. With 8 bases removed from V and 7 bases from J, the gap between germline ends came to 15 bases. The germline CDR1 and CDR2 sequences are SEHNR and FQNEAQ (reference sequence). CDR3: CASRRGVAEQYV. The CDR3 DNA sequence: TGTGCCAGCCGGCGGGGAGTAGCGGAGCAGTACGTC.

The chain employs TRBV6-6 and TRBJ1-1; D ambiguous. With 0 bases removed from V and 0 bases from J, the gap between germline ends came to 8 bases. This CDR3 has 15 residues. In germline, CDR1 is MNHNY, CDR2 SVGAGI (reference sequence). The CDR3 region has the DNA TGTGCCAGCAGTTACTCGGCAGGCATGAACACTGAAGCTTTCTTT. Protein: CASSYSAGMNTEAFF.

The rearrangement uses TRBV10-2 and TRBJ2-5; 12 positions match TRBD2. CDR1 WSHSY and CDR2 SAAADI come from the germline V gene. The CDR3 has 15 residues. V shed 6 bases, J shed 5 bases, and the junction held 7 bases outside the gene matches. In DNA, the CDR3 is TGCGCCAGCAGACGGACTAGCGGGAAACCGGAGACCCAGTACTTC. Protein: CASRRTSGKPETQYF.

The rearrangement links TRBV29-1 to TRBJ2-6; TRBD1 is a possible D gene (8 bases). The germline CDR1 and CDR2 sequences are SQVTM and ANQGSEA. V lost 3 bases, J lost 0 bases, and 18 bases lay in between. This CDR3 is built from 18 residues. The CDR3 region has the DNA TGCAGCGTTGACGCTGGACAGGGCGGGAGCTCTGGGGCCAACGTCCTGACTTTC. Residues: CSVDAGQGGSSGANVLTF.

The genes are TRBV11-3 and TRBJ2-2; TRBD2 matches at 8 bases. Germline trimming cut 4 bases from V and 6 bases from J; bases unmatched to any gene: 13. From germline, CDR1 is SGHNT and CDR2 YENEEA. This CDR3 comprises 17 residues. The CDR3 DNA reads TGTGCCAGCAGCTCCCAGCTTACGAGCGGGAGAGCCGGGGAGCTGTTTTTT. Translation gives CASSSQLTSGRAGELFF. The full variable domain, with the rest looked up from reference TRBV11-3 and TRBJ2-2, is EAGVVQSPRYKIIEKKQPVAFWCNPISGHNTLYWYLQNLGQGPELLIRYENEEAVDDSQLPKDRFSAERLKGVDSTLKIQPAELGDSAVYLCASSSQLTSGRAGELFFGEGSRLTVL.

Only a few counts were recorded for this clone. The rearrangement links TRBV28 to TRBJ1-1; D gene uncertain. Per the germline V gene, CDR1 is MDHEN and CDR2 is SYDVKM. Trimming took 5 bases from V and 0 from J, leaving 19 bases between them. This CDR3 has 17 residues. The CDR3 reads CASSTGSRRLMNTEAFF. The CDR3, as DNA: TGTGCCAGCAGTACTGGGAGCAGGCGACTTATGAACACTGAAGCTTTCTTT.

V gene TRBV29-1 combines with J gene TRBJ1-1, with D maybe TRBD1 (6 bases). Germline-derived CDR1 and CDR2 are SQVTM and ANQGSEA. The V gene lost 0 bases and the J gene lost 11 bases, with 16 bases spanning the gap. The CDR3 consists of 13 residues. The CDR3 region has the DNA TGCAGCGTTGAAGATGGGGGGGCGTATGTGGCTTTCTTT. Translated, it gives CSVEDGGAYVAFF.

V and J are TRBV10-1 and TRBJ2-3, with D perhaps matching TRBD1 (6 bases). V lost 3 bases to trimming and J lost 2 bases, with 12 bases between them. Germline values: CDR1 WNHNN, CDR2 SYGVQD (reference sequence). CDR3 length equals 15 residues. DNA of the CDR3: TGCGCCAGCAGTGACACAGGGTTTGCCACAGATACGCAGTATTTT. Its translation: CASSDTGFATDTQYF.

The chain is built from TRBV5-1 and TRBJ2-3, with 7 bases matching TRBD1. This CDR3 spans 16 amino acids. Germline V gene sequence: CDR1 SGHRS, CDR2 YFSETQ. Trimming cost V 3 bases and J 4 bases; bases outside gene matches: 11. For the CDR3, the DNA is TGCGCCAGCAGCTGGATGGACAGGACTGGAGCAGATACGCAGTATTTT. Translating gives CASSWMDRTGADTQYF.

CDR3 bases: TGTGCCACCGGGGCCGGGGAGCTGTTTTTT. Residues: CATGAGELFF. The chain combines TRBV28 with TRBJ2-2; perhaps TRBD2 as D (5 bases). The V and J ends lost 10 bases and 6 bases respectively, with 6 bases between them. This CDR3 region has 10 residues. CDR1 is MDHEN and CDR2 is SYDVKM in the germline V gene.

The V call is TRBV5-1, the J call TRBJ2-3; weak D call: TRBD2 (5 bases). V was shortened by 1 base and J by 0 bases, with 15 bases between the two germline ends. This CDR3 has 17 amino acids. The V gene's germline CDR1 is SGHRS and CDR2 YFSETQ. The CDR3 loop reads CASSLPGLLESTDTQYF. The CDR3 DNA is TGCGCCAGCAGCTTGCCTGGGTTACTAGAGAGCACAGATACGCAGTATTTT. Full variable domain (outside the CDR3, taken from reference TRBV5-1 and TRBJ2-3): KAGVTQTPRYLIKTRGQQVTLSCSPISGHRSVSWYQQTPGQGLQFLFEYFSETQRNKGNFPGRFSGRQFSNSRSEMNVSTLELGDSALYLCASSLPGLLESTDTQYFGPGTRLTVL.

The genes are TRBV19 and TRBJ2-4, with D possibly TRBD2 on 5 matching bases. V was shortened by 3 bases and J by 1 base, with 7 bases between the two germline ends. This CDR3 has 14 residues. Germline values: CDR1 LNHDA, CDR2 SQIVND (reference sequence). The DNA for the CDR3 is TGTGCCAGTAGTATCCGCGGGGCCAAAAACATTCAGTACTTC. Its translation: CASSIRGAKNIQYF.

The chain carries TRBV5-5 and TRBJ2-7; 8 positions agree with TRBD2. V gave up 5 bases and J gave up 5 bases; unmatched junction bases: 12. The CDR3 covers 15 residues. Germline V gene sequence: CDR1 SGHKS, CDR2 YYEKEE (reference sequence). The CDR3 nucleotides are TGTGCCAGCAGTTCCCATAGCGGGATTCTAGACGAGCAGTACTTC. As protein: CASSSHSGILDEQYF.

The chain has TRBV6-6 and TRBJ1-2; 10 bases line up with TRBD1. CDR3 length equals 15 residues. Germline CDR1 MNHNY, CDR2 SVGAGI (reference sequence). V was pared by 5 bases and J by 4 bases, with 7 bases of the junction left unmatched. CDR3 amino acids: CASSLRDRGTYGYTF. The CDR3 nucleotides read TGTGCCAGCAGTCTCCGGGACAGGGGTACCTATGGCTACACCTTC.

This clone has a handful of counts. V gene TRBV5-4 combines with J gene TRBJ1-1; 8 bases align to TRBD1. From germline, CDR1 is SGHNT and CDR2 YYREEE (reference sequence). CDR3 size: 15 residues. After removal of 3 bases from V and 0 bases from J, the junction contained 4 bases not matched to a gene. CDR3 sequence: CASSSRDRMNTEAFF. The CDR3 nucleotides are TGTGCCAGCAGCTCCCGGGACAGGATGAACACTGAAGCTTTCTTT.

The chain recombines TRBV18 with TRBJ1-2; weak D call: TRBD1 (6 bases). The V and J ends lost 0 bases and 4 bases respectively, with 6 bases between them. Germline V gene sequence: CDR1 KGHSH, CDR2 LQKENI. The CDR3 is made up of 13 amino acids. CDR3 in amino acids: CASSPPGGYGYTF. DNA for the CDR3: TGTGCCAGCTCACCACCAGGGGGCTATGGCTACACCTTC.

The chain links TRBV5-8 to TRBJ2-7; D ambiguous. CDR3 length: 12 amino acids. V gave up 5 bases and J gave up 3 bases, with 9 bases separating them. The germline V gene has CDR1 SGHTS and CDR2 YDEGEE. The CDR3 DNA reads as TGTGCCAGCAGAGTACTTAACTACGAGCAGTACTTC. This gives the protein CASRVLNYEQYF.

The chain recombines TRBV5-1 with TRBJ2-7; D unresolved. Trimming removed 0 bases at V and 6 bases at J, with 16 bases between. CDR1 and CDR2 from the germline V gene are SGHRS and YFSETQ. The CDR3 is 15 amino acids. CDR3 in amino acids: CASSLDGRVGGEQYF. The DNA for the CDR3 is TGCGCCAGCAGCTTGGACGGCCGGGTCGGCGGCGAGCAGTACTTC.

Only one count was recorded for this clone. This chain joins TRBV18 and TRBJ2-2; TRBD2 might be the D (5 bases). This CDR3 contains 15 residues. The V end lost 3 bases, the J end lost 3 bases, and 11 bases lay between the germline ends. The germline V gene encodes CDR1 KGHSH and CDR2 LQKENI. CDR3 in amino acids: CASSPQEADTGELFF. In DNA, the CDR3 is TGTGCCAGCTCACCGCAGGAGGCGGACACCGGGGAGCTGTTTTTT.